These T cell receptor beta chains were read from a single sample in a study of blood T cell repertoires in COVID-19. Here immunoSEQ multiplex PCR was the method, and the copy in TCRdb shows in-frame clones only, minus some. The table shows under 300,000 clones, with around 83% occurring only once. Sequencing was done on a sample of peripheral blood. These receptors all come from a man aged 30 to 39 who had recovered from COVID-19. Each CDR3 is given with its conserved first and last residue. A D gene is named only where the DNA matches it firmly. Only some rows state a clone size, as once, few, many or a class for expanded clones.

>.|TRBJ1-1|TRBV19|few
CASSTPRGGPEAFF
TGTGCCAGTAGTACCCCGCGGGGGGGCCCTGAAGCTTTCTTT
>.|TRBJ1-1|TRBV5-4|.
CASSLTGSTEAFF
TGTGCCAGCAGCTTGACAGGGTCCACTGAAGCTTTCTTT
>TRBD1|TRBJ2-1|TRBV28|.
CASSSPGQVYYNEQFF
TGTGCCAGCAGTTCACCCGGACAGGTTTACTACAATGAGCAGTTCTTC
>TRBD2|TRBJ2-7|TRBV7-2|.
CASSSSGGTSYEQYF
TGTGCCAGCAGCTCTAGCGGGGGGACATCCTACGAGCAGTACTTC
>TRBD1|TRBJ1-5|TRBV4-2|.
CASSQGTGENQPQHF
TGTGCCAGCAGCCAAGGGACAGGGGAAAATCAGCCCCAGCATTTT
>.|TRBJ1-1|TRBV4-1|.
CASSQLRGSPNTEAFF
TGCGCCAGCAGCCAGCTTCGAGGGAGTCCGAACACTGAAGCTTTCTTT
>TRBD1|TRBJ1-3|TRBV5-6|.
CASSSRQGRPGNTIYF
TGTGCCAGCAGCTCCCGACAGGGAAGGCCTGGAAACACCATATATTTT
>TRBD1|TRBJ2-7|TRBV4-1|.
CASSPPGGSMGQYF
TGCGCCAGCAGCCCCCCAGGGGGATCTATGGGGCAGTACTTC
>.|TRBJ2-5|TRBV5-6|.
CASSFREGEETQYF
TGTGCCAGCAGCTTCAGGGAGGGGGAAGAGACCCAGTACTTC
>TRBD1|TRBJ1-5|TRBV28|.
CASRNGDSQFQPQHF
TGTGCCAGCAGGAACGGGGACAGTCAATTTCAGCCCCAGCATTTT
>.|TRBJ2-5|TRBV7-9|few
CASTSPGGGETQYF
TGTGCCAGCACCTCCCCAGGAGGAGGGGAGACCCAGTACTTC
>TRBD1|TRBJ1-2|TRBV7-9|few
CASSLTTGTHYGYTF
TGTGCCAGCAGCTTAACGACAGGGACCCACTATGGCTACACCTTC
>TRBD1|TRBJ2-7|TRBV4-2|.
CASSQDGGTGGVYEQYF
TGTGCCAGCAGCCAAGATGGTGGGACAGGGGGGGTATACGAGCAGTACTTC
>TRBD1|TRBJ2-7|TRBV6-2/TRBV6-3|.
CASSPRTGGIGGGYEQYF
TGTGCCAGCAGTCCCCGGACAGGGGGCATTGGGGGTGGCTACGAGCAGTACTTC
>.|TRBJ1-6|TRBV28|once
CASSLMHSPLHF
TGTGCCAGCAGTCTAATGCATTCACCCCTCCACTTT
>TRBD1|TRBJ2-5|TRBV5-4|.
CASSLDRGLKETQYF
TGTGCCAGCAGCCTGGACAGGGGGCTGAAAGAGACCCAGTACTTC
>TRBD1|TRBJ2-2|TRBV5-1|many
CASSLEGQGATGELFF
TGCGCCAGCAGCTTGGAGGGACAGGGGGCCACCGGGGAGCTGTTTTTT
>TRBD1|TRBJ2-1|TRBV5-4|.
CASSLAPGQGSEQFF
TGTGCCAGCAGCTTGGCCCCGGGACAGGGTAGTGAGCAGTTCTTC
>.|TRBJ1-4|TRBV2|.
CASSELWTLMKELFF
TGTGCCAGCAGTGAACTTTGGACTCTAATGAAGGAACTGTTTTTT
>.|TRBJ1-3|TRBV6-6|.
CASSRGPPFSGNTIYF
TGTGCCAGCAGTCGAGGGCCCCCTTTCTCTGGAAACACCATATATTTT
>TRBD1|TRBJ2-7|TRBV3-1/TRBV3-2|.
CASSLQGAYEQYF
TGTGCCAGCAGCCTACAGGGGGCCTACGAGCAGTACTTC
>TRBD2|TRBJ2-1|TRBV7-8|few
CASSLPPGLAVSYNEQFF
TGTGCCAGCAGCTTACCGCCGGGACTAGCGGTATCCTACAATGAGCAGTTCTTC
>.|TRBJ1-4|TRBV5-6|.
CASSLGRDYNEKLFF
TGTGCCAGCAGCTTGGGCCGGGACTATAATGAAAAACTGTTTTTT
>.|TRBJ2-5|TRBV6-5|.
CASRSPTGTETQYF
TGTGCCAGCAGATCACCGACAGGCACGGAGACCCAGTACTTC
>.|TRBJ2-1|TRBV5-5|.
CASSWLSDEQFF
TGTGCCAGCAGCTGGTTATCGGATGAGCAGTTCTTC
>.|TRBJ1-1|TRBV5-1|.
CASSLARGAEAFF
TGCGCCAGCAGCTTGGCCCGGGGAGCTGAAGCTTTCTTT
>TRBD1|TRBJ1-2|TRBV18|.
CASSRDSNYGYTF
TGTGCCAGCTCACGGGACAGCAACTATGGCTACACCTTC
>.|TRBJ2-5|TRBV3-1/TRBV3-2|.
CASSQKELVSETQYF
TGTGCCAGCAGCCAAAAGGAGTTAGTGTCAGAGACCCAGTACTTC
>TRBD2|TRBJ2-1|TRBV10-3|.
CAISSGEPNNEQFF
TGTGCCATATCGAGCGGGGAACCCAACAATGAGCAGTTCTTC
>.|TRBJ1-4|TRBV5-1|.
CASSLGATNEKLFF
TGCGCCAGCAGCTTGGGCGCAACTAATGAAAAACTGTTTTTT